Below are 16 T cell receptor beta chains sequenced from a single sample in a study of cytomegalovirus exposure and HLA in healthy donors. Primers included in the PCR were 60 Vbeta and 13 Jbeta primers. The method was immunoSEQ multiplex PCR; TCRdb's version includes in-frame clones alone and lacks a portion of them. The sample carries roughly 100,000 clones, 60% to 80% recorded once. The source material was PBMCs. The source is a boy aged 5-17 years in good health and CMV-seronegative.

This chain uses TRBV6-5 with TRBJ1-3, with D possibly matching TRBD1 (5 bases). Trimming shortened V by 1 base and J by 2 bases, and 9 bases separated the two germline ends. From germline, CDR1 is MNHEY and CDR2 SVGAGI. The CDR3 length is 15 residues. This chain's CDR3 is CASSYWPGTGNTIYF. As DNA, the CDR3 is TGTGCCAGCAGTTACTGGCCAGGGACTGGAAACACCATATATTTT.

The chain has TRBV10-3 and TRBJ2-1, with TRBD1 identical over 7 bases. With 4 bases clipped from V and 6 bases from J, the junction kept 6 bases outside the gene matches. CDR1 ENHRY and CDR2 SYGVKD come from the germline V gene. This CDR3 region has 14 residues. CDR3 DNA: TGTGCCATCAGTGCGGGAACAGGGGCCAATGAGCAGTTCTTC. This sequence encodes CAISAGTGANEQFF.

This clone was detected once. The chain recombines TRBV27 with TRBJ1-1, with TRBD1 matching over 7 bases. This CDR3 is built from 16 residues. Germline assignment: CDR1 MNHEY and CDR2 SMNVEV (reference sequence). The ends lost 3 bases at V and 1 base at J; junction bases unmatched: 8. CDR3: CASSFGLGGPNTEAFF. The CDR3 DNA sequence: TGTGCCAGCAGTTTTGGTCTAGGGGGCCCGAACACTGAAGCTTTCTTT.

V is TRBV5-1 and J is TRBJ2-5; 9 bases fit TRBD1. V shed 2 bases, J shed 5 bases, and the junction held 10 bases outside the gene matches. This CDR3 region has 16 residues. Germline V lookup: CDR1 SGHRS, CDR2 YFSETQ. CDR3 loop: CASSLLRDRVVETQYF. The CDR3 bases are TGCGCCAGCAGCTTATTACGGGACAGGGTTGTGGAGACCCAGTACTTC.

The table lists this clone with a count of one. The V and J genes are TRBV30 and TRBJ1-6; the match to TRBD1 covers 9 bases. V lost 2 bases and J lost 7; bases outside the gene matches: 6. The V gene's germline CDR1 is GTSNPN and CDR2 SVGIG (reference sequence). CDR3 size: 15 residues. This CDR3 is CAWSQQGADNSPLHF. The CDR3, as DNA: TGTGCCTGGAGTCAACAGGGGGCGGACAATTCACCCCTCCACTTT.

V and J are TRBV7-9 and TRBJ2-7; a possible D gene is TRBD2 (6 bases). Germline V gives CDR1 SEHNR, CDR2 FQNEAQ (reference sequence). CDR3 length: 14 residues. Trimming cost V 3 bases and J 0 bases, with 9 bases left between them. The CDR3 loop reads CASSFGGNSYEQYF. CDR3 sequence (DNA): TGTGCCAGCAGCTTCGGAGGGAACTCCTACGAGCAGTACTTC.

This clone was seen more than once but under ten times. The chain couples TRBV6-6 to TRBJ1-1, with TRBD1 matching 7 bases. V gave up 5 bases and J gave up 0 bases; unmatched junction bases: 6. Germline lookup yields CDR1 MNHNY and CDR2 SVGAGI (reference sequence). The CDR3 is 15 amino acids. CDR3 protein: CASSEGQLMNTEAFF. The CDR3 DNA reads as TGTGCCAGCAGTGAGGGACAGCTCATGAACACTGAAGCTTTCTTT.

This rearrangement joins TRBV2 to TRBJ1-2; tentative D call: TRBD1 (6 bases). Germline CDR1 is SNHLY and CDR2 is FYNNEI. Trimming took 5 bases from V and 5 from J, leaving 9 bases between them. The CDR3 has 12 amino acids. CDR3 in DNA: TGTGCCAGCAGTCGGGACATTTATGGCTACACCTTC. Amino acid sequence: CASSRDIYGYTF.

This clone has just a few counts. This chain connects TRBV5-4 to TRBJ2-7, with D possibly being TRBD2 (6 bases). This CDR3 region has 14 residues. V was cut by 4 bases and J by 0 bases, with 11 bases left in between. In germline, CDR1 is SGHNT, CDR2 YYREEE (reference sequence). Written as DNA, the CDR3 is TGTGCCAGCAGCCGCATGGGAGGCTCCTACGAGCAGTACTTC. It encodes CASSRMGGSYEQYF. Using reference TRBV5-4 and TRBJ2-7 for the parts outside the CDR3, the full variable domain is ETGVTQSPTHLIKTRGQQVTLRCSSQSGHNTVSWYQQALGQGPQFIFQYYREEENGRGNFPPRFSGLQFPNYSSELNVNALELDDSALYLCASSRMGGSYEQYFGPGTRLTVT.

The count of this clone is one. The CDR3: CASSRDSYSTDTQYF. CDR3 bases: TGTGCCAGCAGCCGGGACTCCTACTCGACAGATACGCAGTATTTT. The chain links TRBV5-6 to TRBJ2-3; D possibly corresponds to TRBD2 (6 bases). The V and J ends lost 4 bases and 3 bases respectively, with 15 bases between them. The V gene's germline CDR1 is SGHDT and CDR2 YYEEEE. The CDR3 length is 15 residues.

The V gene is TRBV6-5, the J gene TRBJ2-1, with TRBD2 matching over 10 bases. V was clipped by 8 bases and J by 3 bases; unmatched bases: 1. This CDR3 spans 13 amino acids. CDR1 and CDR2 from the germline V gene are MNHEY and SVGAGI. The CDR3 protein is CASRLAGYNEQFF. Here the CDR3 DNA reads TGTGCCAGCCGACTAGCGGGCTACAATGAGCAGTTCTTC.

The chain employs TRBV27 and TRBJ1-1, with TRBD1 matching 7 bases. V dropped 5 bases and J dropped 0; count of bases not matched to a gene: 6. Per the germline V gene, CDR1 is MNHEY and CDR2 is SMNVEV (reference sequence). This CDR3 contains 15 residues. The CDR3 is CASSVWGQLNTEAFF. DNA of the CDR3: TGTGCCAGCAGTGTCTGGGGACAGCTGAACACTGAAGCTTTCTTT.

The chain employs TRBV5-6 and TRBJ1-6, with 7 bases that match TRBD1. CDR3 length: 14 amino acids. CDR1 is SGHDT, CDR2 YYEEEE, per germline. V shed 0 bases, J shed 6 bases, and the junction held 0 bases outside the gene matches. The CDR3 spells CASSLDRGNSPLHF. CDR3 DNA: TGTGCCAGCAGCTTGGACAGGGGTAATTCACCCCTCCACTTT.

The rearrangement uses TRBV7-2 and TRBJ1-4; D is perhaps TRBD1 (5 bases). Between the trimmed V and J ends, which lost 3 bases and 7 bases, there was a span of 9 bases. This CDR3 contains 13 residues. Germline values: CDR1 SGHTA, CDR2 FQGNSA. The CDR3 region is CASSLAGREKLFF. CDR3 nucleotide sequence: TGTGCCAGCAGCTTGGCGGGGCGTGAAAAACTGTTTTTT.

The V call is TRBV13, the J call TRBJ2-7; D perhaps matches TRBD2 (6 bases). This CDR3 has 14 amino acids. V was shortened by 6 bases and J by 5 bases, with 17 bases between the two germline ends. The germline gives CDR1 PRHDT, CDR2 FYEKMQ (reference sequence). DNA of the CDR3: TGTGCCAGCAGTCGCCCTAGCGTCGCCCACGAGCAGTACTTC. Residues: CASSRPSVAHEQYF.

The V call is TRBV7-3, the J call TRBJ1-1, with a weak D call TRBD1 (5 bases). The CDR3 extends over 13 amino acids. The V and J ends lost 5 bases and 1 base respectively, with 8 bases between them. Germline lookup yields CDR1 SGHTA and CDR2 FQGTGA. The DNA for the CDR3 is TGTGCCAGCAGCGCTGGGGCGAACACTGAAGCTTTCTTT. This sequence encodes CASSAGANTEAFF.